The sequence of this TCR beta chain was determined in a study of TIL therapy for anti-PD-1-resistant metastatic lung cancer. This clone was counted a single time. Sequencing used immunoSEQ v3. Using immunoSEQ multiplex PCR, the repertoire was profiled, and TCRdb retains in-frame clones only, with some absent. The data contain 40,000 to 55,000 clones, around 80% of them singletons. The CDR3 totals 13 residues. The germline V and J ends were trimmed by 9 bases and 10 bases, with 19 bases remaining between them. Per germline, CDR1 SGHVS and CDR2 FQNEAQ. Time point indicated: pre-treatment sample, taken before nivolumab and TIL therapy.

V usage is TRBV7-8 and J usage is TRBJ2-1, with D perhaps matching TRBD1 (7 bases). The material sequenced was blood, taken at baseline. This clonotype originated in a woman aged 30-85 years with non-small cell lung cancer. The CDR3 protein is CASIRQGGHEQFF. The CDR3 region has the DNA TGTGCCAGTATAAGGCAGGGGGGCCACGAGCAGTTCTTC.